This record looks at one TCR beta chain sequence and its context. This entry belongs to a study of CD8 T cells in Susac syndrome. Random hexamers primed reverse transcription of roughly 0.5 to 1 ug RNA. immunoSEQ multiplex PCR amplified TCR beta CDR3 across 54 Vbeta, 13 Jbeta. MiXCR was run by TCRdb on the immunoSEQ multiplex PCR reads, yielding one entry per CDR3 protein. This table holds 71,000 or so distinct CDR3 sequences, approximately 93% found once. In Susac syndrome patients, recently defined diagnostic criteria for definite or probable disease were met. Negative isolation yielded CD4+ and CD8+ T cells, and FACS enriched TEMRA cells. V was shortened by 1 base and J by 2 bases, with 8 bases between the two germline ends. The CDR3 consists of 14 residues. Germline values: CDR1 MDHEN, CDR2 SYDVKM.

This TCR derives from a human donor with Susac syndrome. The sequencing input was CD4+ T cells from PBMCs. J is TRBJ1-2 and V is TRBV28, with a tentative D call TRBD1 (6 bases). CDR3 loop: CASSLYQGNYGYTF. CDR3 coding DNA: TGTGCCAGCAGTTTATACCAGGGGAACTATGGCTACACCTTC.